This entry lists 10 T cell receptor beta chains sequenced from one sample in a study of blood T cells in healthy people across ages (dated by TCRdb to the mid-2010s). To prepare the library, 5' RACE was applied. Sequencing relied on an Illumina HiSeq 2500. A second PCR of roughly 6 to 11 cycles was run with a J-beta primer mix and a sample-barcoded 5' primer. Clones were called with MiXCR by TCRdb after fastp trimmed the public reads at Q25, and only in-frame beta chains were retained. Each CDR3 protein gets just one entry, which takes the most common genes and DNA from the rows behind it. Recorded for this sample are 650,000 to 1,000,000 distinct CDR3 sequences; under 40% of them occurred a single time. The ten largest clones represent 10% to 15% of the sample. Sequenced: blood. These receptors came from a man between 18 and 29 years old in good health.

This clonotype was seen only a few times. This chain connects TRBV28 to TRBJ2-5; the match to TRBD2 covers 12 bases. Looked up from germline, CDR1 is MDHEN and CDR2 is SYDVKM. V lost 4 bases and J lost 11; bases outside the gene matches: 11. The CDR3 spans 15 residues. CDR3 nucleotides: TGTGCCAGCAGTTCAGGACTAGCGGGACTTGGGGAGCAGTACTTC. This codes for CASSSGLAGLGEQYF.

The table lists this clonotype with a count of one. The chain uses TRBV28 and TRBJ1-5; the D gene is possibly TRBD1 (6 bases). Trimming cost V 6 bases and J 1 base, with 22 bases left between them. The CDR3 loop spans 18 amino acids. The V gene's germline CDR1 is MDHEN and CDR2 SYDVKM. The CDR3 DNA reads TGTGCCAGCAGGGCACATTTTAACAGGGAGAGAAGCAATCAGCCCCAGCATTTT. Translated, it gives CASRAHFNRERSNQPQHF. Together with reference TRBV28 and TRBJ1-5, the CDR3 gives the full variable domain: DVKVTQSSRYLVKRTGEKVFLECVQDMDHENMFWYRQDPGLGLRLIYFSYDVKMKEKGDIPEGYSVSREKKERFSLILESASTNQTSMYLCASRAHFNRERSNQPQHFGDGTRLSIL.

This clonotype was counted between two and nine times. The chain links TRBV6-5 to TRBJ2-2; no clear D gene. Per the germline V gene, CDR1 is MNHEY and CDR2 is SVGAGI. V shed 0 bases and J shed 6 bases, with 8 bases lying between them. The CDR3 has 14 residues. The CDR3 nucleotides are TGTGCCAGCAGTTACTCGAGTTACCCCGGGGAGCTGTTTTTT. Translation: CASSYSSYPGELFF.

This clonotype was observed a handful of times. V and J are TRBV20-1 and TRBJ2-5; D perhaps matches TRBD1 (6 bases). The CDR3 is 13 amino acids. Germline V CDR1 and CDR2: DFQATT, SNEGSKA (reference sequence). V lost 6 bases and J lost 11, with 22 bases in between. DNA of the CDR3: TGCAGTGCCCTGCCTCTTTACGGGACAAAGCAGTACTTC. This translates into CSALPLYGTKQYF.

The CDR3 DNA is TGCGCCAGCAGCTTGGCCTGGGAGGAAAAACTGTTTTTT. Encoded protein: CASSLAWEEKLFF. J is TRBJ1-4 and V is TRBV5-1; D call uncertain. Trimming left V 0 bases short and J 8 bases short, with 8 bases between. The CDR3 covers 13 residues. The germline V gene has CDR1 SGHRS and CDR2 YFSETQ.

This clonotype showed up just a few times. V and J are TRBV29-1 and TRBJ2-2; D is perhaps TRBD2 (6 bases). Trimming cost V 7 bases and J 6 bases, with 12 bases left between them. This CDR3 is built from 12 residues. CDR1 and CDR2 (germline): SQVTM, ANQGSEA. CDR3 in amino acids: CSACPGAGELFF. In DNA, the CDR3 is TGCAGCGCGTGTCCGGGGGCCGGGGAGCTGTTTTTT.

V and J are TRBV9 and TRBJ2-5; 7 bases are a match to TRBD1. The CDR3 is 15 amino acids. The J segment lost 11 bases and the V segment lost 4 bases, leaving 17 bases of the junction unmatched. From germline, CDR1 is SGDLS and CDR2 YYNGEE. CDR3 sequence (DNA): TGTGCCAGCAGCTCCCGGGACAGCATATACAATGAGCAGTACTTC. Its translation is CASSSRDSIYNEQYF.

This clonotype has more than one count but fewer than ten. The genes are TRBV20-1 and TRBJ2-3, with D unclear. The CDR3 has 14 amino acids. Germline loops: CDR1 DFQATT, CDR2 SNEGSKA (reference sequence). Trimming shortened V by 1 base and J by 2 bases, and 10 bases separated the two germline ends. The CDR3 region has the DNA TGCAGTGCTAGAGGTAGAGGAAACACAGATACGCAGTATTTT. Encoded protein: CSARGRGNTDTQYF.

This clonotype occurred a few times. Written as DNA, the CDR3 is TGCAGTGCCGGCGGGGGGGGCACAGATACGCAGTATTTT. Residues: CSAGGGGTDTQYF. This chain connects TRBV20-1 to TRBJ2-3; 9 bases line up with TRBD2. The V and J ends lost 6 bases and 1 base, in that order; junction bases with no gene match: 2. The CDR3 totals 13 residues. CDR1 is DFQATT, CDR2 SNEGSKA, per germline (reference sequence).

This chain uses TRBV30 with TRBJ2-3, with 12 bases that match TRBD2. J gave up 9 bases and V 8 bases, and 6 bases lay outside the gene matches. The CDR3 spans 12 residues. Looked up from germline, CDR1 is GTSNPN and CDR2 is SVGIG (reference sequence). The CDR3 region has the DNA TGTGCCCTGAGGACTAGCGGGGCCACGCAGTATTTT. The encoded protein is CALRTSGATQYF.